This TCR beta chain was sequenced during a study of CD8 T cells in Susac syndrome. RNA in amounts of roughly 0.5 to 1 ug was reverse transcribed with random hexamers. TCRdb ran MiXCR on the immunoSEQ multiplex PCR reads and lists one entry per CDR3 protein. Of 150,000 to 200,000 distinct CDR3 sequences listed, roughly 95% are singletons. CDR1 GTSNPN and CDR2 SVGIG come from the germline V gene (reference sequence). V dropped 2 bases and J dropped 8 bases, with 9 bases sitting between them. This CDR3 spans 11 amino acids. The chain links TRBV30 to TRBJ1-1; D ambiguous. The sample was CD4+ T cells from PBMCs. The origin of this receptor is a human donor with multiple sclerosis. For the CDR3, the DNA is TGTGCCTGGAGTACCAAAGTGGAAGCTTTCTTT. This encodes CAWSTKVEAFF.